The rows below give T cell receptor beta chains drawn from one sample of a study of blood T cell repertoires in COVID-19. Sequenced by immunoSEQ multiplex PCR; TCRdb stores in-frame clones only, minus some. The table has approximately 210,000 clones, around 80% seen once. Sequenced material: PBMCs or T cells enriched from blood (not recorded which). These receptors were collected from a woman between 50 and 59 years old with acute COVID-19. Each CDR3 is given with its conserved first and last residue. Each record gives: J gene, clone size, V gene, D gene, CDR3 protein, CDR3 DNA. A D gene is named only where the DNA matches it firmly. Size tells how often a clone was seen (once, few, many) or the class of an expanded clone, and some rows leave it out.

TRBJ2-5	.	TRBV6-5	.	CASSLRGQETQYF	TGTGCCAGCAGTTTAAGGGGTCAAGAGACCCAGTACTTC
TRBJ2-1	.	TRBV18	TRBD1	CASSPGQPDNEQFF	TGTGCCAGCTCACCGGGACAGCCCGACAATGAGCAGTTCTTC
TRBJ1-1	.	TRBV5-1	TRBD1	CASSSYSTGGNTEAFF	TGCGCCAGCAGCAGCTACTCGACAGGGGGGAACACTGAAGCTTTCTTT
TRBJ2-1	.	TRBV28	TRBD2	CASSPLPSGGEQFF	TGTGCCAGCAGCCCCCTACCAAGCGGGGGGGAGCAGTTCTTC
TRBJ1-3	.	TRBV6-5	.	CASRRGGDSGNTIYF	TGTGCCAGCCGGAGGGGCGGAGACTCTGGAAACACCATATATTTT
TRBJ1-5	few	TRBV4-1	TRBD1	CASSLGQGAKGQPQHF	TGCGCCAGCAGCCTAGGACAGGGGGCGAAGGGTCAGCCCCAGCATTTT
TRBJ1-2	.	TRBV3-1/TRBV3-2	.	CASSQRDRHYGYTF	TGTGCCAGCAGCCAACGCGACAGGCATTATGGCTACACCTTC
TRBJ1-4	.	TRBV5-1	TRBD1	CASSTGQSHEKLFF	TGCGCCAGCAGTACGGGACAGAGCCATGAAAAACTGTTTTTT
TRBJ1-5	.	TRBV6-1	.	CASSEVTTEIHQPQHF	TGTGCCAGCAGTGAAGTTACAACAGAGATCCATCAGCCCCAGCATTTT
TRBJ2-5	.	TRBV9	.	CASSAGGGVQETQYF	TGTGCCAGCAGCGCCGGAGGGGGGGTCCAAGAGACCCAGTACTTC
TRBJ2-1	.	TRBV2	TRBD1	CASRTGTGSSYNEQFF	TGTGCCAGCAGGACCGGGACAGGGAGCTCCTACAATGAGCAGTTCTTC